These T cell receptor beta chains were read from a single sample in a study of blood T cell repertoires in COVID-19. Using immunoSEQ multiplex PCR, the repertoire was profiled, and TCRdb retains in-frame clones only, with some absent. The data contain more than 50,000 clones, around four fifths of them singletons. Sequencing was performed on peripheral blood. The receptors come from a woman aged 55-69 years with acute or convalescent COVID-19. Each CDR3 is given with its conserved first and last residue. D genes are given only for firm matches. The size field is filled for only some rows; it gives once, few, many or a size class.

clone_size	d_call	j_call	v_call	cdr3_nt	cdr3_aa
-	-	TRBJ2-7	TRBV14	TGTGCCAGCAGCCATTGGCGAGGGGGAAACTACGAGCAGTACTTC	CASSHWRGGNYEQYF
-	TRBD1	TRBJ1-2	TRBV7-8	TGTGCCAGCAGCTCCCAGGGGGCGATCAATGGCTACACCTTC	CASSSQGAINGYTF
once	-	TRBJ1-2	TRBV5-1	TGCGCCAGCAGCCCAACGACAGCTAACTATGGCTACACCTTC	CASSPTTANYGYTF
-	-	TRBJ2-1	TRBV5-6	TGTGCCAGCAGCTCAGAGACCAGCGATAGTGAGCAGTTCTTC	CASSSETSDSEQFF
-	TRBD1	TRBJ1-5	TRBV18	TGTGCCAGCTCACCGGGACAGGGACCATATAGCAATCAGCCCCAGCATTTT	CASSPGQGPYSNQPQHF
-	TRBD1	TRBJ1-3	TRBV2	TGTGCCAGCAGTGAGGGACAGGGAAACTCTGGAAACACCATATATTTT	CASSEGQGNSGNTIYF
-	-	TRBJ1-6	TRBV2	TGTGCCAGCAGCACCGAGCCCACCGTAAATTCACCCCTCCACTTT	CASSTEPTVNSPLHF
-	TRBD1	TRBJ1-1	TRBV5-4	TGTGCCAGCAGCGGGGACAGGGGAATGAACACTGAAGCTTTCTTT	CASSGDRGMNTEAFF
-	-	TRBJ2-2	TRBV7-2	TGTGCCAGCAGCTTTGTGGGGGGTTTTAGCGTGAGAACCGGGGAGCTGTTTTTT	CASSFVGGFSVRTGELFF
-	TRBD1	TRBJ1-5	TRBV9	TGTGCCAGCAGCGGGACAGGGTTAATCAATCAGCCCCAGCATTTT	CASSGTGLINQPQHF
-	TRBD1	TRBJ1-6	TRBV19	TGTGCCAGTAGTACCGGACAGGGGGTAATTCCACCCCTCCACTTT	CASSTGQGVIPPLHF
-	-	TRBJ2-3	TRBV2	TGTGCCAGCAGTGAAGCGTATTTTCACACCACAGATACGCAGTATTTT	CASSEAYFHTTDTQYF
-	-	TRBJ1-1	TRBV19	TGTGCCAGTAAAAGGAGTGAGCTGAACACTGAAGCTTTCTTT	CASKRSELNTEAFF
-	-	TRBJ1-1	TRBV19	TGTGCCAGTAGTGTGGACATTACGAACACTGAAGCTTTCTTT	CASSVDITNTEAFF
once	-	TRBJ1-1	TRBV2	TGTGCCAGCAGTGAATCCCTTGAAGCTTTCTTT	CASSESLEAFF
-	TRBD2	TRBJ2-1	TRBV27	TGTGCCAGCAGGGAACTAGCGGGGGGACTCTCCCACAATGAGCAGTTCTTC	CASRELAGGLSHNEQFF
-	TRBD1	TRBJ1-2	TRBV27	TGTGCCAGCAGTTTCGGAACAGGGGCAACTGGTGGCTACACCTTC	CASSFGTGATGGYTF
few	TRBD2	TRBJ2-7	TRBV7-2	TGTGCCAGCAGTCCCGGACTAGCATTCTACGAGCAGTACTTC	CASSPGLAFYEQYF
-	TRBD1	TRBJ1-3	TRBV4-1	TGCGCCAGCAGCCAACAAGGGGGCATGGAAAGCTCTGGAAACACCATATATTTT	CASSQQGGMESSGNTIYF
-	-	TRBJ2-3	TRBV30	TGTGCCTGGAGTAACGGGGGAACGCAGTATTTT	CAWSNGGTQYF
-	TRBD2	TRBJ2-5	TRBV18	TGTGCCAGCTCACCACCGATAGCGGGGCCCGTACAGTACTTC	CASSPPIAGPVQYF
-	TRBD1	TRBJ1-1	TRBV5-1	TGCGCCAGCGGGACAGGGGATATGGACACTGAAGCTTTCTTT	CASGTGDMDTEAFF
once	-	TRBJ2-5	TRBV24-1	TGTGCCACCAGTGATTTTGGGGGAGGCCCGGAGACCCAGTACTTC	CATSDFGGGPETQYF
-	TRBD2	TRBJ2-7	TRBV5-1	TGCGCCAGCAGCTCCCGTCCGACGGGAGGGCAATTGGACGAGCAGTACTTC	CASSSRPTGGQLDEQYF
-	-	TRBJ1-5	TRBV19	TGTGCCAGTAAGATTGGACAAAGCAATCAGCCCCAGCATTTT	CASKIGQSNQPQHF
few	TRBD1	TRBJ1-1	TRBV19	TGTGCCAGTAAGATGACAGGGATTGACACTGAAGCTTTCTTT	CASKMTGIDTEAFF
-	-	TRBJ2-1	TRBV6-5	TGTGCCAGGGTCTGGACAGCAGCCTACAATGAGCAGTTCTTC	CARVWTAAYNEQFF
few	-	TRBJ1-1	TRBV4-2	TGTGCCAGCAGCCATGACTGGGGGCGCGAAGCTTTCTTT	CASSHDWGREAFF
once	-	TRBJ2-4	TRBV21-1	TGTGCAAGACGGGGCATTCAGTACTTC	CARRGIQYF
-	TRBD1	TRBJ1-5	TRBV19	TGTGCCAGTATGGCGAGGGGGCTTGGCAATCAGCCCCAGCATTTT	CASMARGLGNQPQHF
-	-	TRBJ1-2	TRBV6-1	TGTGCCAGCAGTGAACAGGGGCGCGACTATGGCTACACCTTC	CASSEQGRDYGYTF
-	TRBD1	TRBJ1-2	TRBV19	TGTGCCAGTAGACCTGGACAGGGGGCTGGCTATGGCTACACCTTC	CASRPGQGAGYGYTF
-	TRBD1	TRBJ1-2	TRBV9	TGTGCCAGCAGCCCGAACCCGGGACAGGTCGATGGCTACACCTTC	CASSPNPGQVDGYTF
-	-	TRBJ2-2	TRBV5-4	TGTGCCAGCAGCTTGCGAGGGAGAAACACCGGGGAGCTGTTTTTT	CASSLRGRNTGELFF
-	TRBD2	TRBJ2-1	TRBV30	TGTGCCTGGAGTAAGGGACTAGCGGGAGTATCGAATGAGCAGTTCTTC	CAWSKGLAGVSNEQFF
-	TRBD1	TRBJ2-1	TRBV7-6	TGTGCCAGCAGCTCCCAACAGGGGAATGAGCAGTTCTTC	CASSSQQGNEQFF
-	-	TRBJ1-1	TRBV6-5	TGTGCCAGCAGTTACTCAGGCGGACAGAACACTGAAGCTTTCTTT	CASSYSGGQNTEAFF
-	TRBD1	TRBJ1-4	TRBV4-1	TGCGCCAGCAATCGACAGGGGTTGAGGGAAAAACTGTTTTTT	CASNRQGLREKLFF
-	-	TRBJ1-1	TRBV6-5	TGTGCCAGCAAATCAGGGCTCGAAAGGACTGAAGCTTTCTTT	CASKSGLERTEAFF